The clone carrying this TCR beta chain occurred a few times. The target antigen is unknown. UMIs and sample barcodes were carried by the TCR alpha and TCR beta cDNA libraries that 5'RACE produced using constant-segment primers. TCRdb passed the 5' RACE reads through MiXCR, listing each CDR3 protein once. The sample lists about 310,000 distinct CDR3 sequences, approximately 19% seen once, with 21% in the top ten. This sample was included in a study of T-cell memory formation after mild COVID-19. Study results and caveats: Clones from the second wave (peaking day 37) had unconfirmed SARS-CoV-2 specificity. Clones that shrank (day 15 to 85) were balanced CD4/CD8, whereas later expanders leaned CD4+. Among contracting clones, CD4+ were mainly CM/EM and CD8+ enriched in EMRA.

The V gene lost 2 bases and the J gene lost 13 bases, with 22 bases spanning the gap. The CDR3 is made up of 15 amino acids. Germline CDR1 and CDR2: MNHEY and SVGAGI. The gene calls are TRBV6-5 and TRBJ2-3; D gene uncertain. This receptor was taken from a young man who had mild COVID-19 (a few samples of this study predate the infection). Cell type and time point are not known. Sequences were obtained from PBMCs or a T cell subset sorted from them (not recorded which). Here the CDR3 reads CASSYIRDPRILEYF. DNA of the CDR3: TGTGCCAGCAGTTACATCAGAGACCCCCGTATCCTAGAGTATTTT.